The 20 T cell receptor beta chains below were found in one sample sequenced in a study of CD8+CD57+ T cells in acquired aplastic anemia (dated by TCRdb to 2016 to 2019). Sequencing was carried out with an Illumina HiSeq 2000. Genomic DNA served as template for TCR beta VDJ combination and CDR3 sequence profiling. Through fastp at Q25 and MiXCR, TCRdb rebuilt clones from the public reads, retaining in-frame beta chains. Identical CDR3 proteins give one entry, which carries the most common genes and DNA. The sample table contains 270,000 or so distinct CDR3 sequences; only one count was recorded for around 82% of them. Over 35% of the sample rests with the top ten. The patients picked for sequencing were ones in whom flow cytometry had shown an expansion of CD8+CD57+ cells. The sample was sorted CD4+, CD8+, or CD8+CD57+ T cells (not recorded which) from PBMCs. The source is a human donor with aplastic anemia.

This clonotype appeared a single time. The rearrangement joins TRBV10-3 to TRBJ2-7; a weak D match, TRBD2 (5 bases). This CDR3 comprises 15 residues. Per the germline V gene, CDR1 is ENHRY and CDR2 is SYGVKD. V lost 4 bases and J 1 base, leaving 14 bases between the germline ends. The CDR3 DNA is TGTGCCATCAGTGTGGAACCAGCGGAGTCCTACGAGCAGTACTTC. Translation: CAISVEPAESYEQYF.

This clonotype was detected only a few times. CDR3 loop: CASSFAGGADTQYF. Here the CDR3 DNA reads TGTGCCAGCAGCTTCGCGGGAGGAGCCGATACGCAGTATTTT. The chain carries TRBV7-8 and TRBJ2-3; 8 bases fit TRBD2. This CDR3 region has 14 residues. Trimming took 3 bases from V and 6 from J; bases not matched to a gene: 5. Germline values: CDR1 SGHVS, CDR2 FQNEAQ. Using reference TRBV7-8 and TRBJ2-3 for the parts outside the CDR3, the full variable domain is GAGVSQSPRYKVAKRGQDVALRCDPISGHVSLFWYQQALGQGPEFLTYFQNEAQLDKSGLPSDRFFAERPEGSVSTLKIQRTQQEDSAVYLCASSFAGGADTQYFGPGTRLTVL.

The chain joins TRBV11-1 to TRBJ2-5; D perhaps matches TRBD1 (5 bases). Germline CDR1 is SGHAT and CDR2 is FQDESV (reference sequence). V was clipped by 10 bases and J by 5 bases, with 14 bases between them. The CDR3 loop spans 12 amino acids. This chain's CDR3 is CAILQGAETQYF. The CDR3 DNA follows: TGTGCCATCCTCCAAGGGGCGGAGACCCAGTACTTC. Based on the CDR3 plus reference TRBV11-1 and TRBJ2-5, the full variable domain is EAEVAQSPRYKITEKSQAVAFWCDPISGHATLYWYRQILGQGPELLVQFQDESVVDDSQLPKDRFSAERLKGVDSTLKIQPAELGDSAMYLCAILQGAETQYFGPGTRLLVL.

The CDR3 spells CASSLYQNSYNEEFF. The CDR3 DNA is TGTGCCAGCAGCTTATACCAGAACTCCTACAATGAAGAGTTCTTC. This chain connects TRBV7-2 to TRBJ2-1, with D uncertain. The V gene lost 2 bases and the J gene lost 14 bases, with 22 bases spanning the gap. CDR1 is SGHTA and CDR2 is FQGNSA in the germline V gene. The CDR3 loop spans 15 amino acids.

The rearrangement uses TRBV20-1 and TRBJ1-6; TRBD1 matches 10 bases. V lost 5 bases and J lost 7; bases outside the gene matches: 8. Germline lookup yields CDR1 DFQATT and CDR2 SNEGSKA (reference sequence). The CDR3 is 15 amino acids. In DNA, the CDR3 is TGCAGTGCTCCTGGGACAGGGGCGGGAAATTCACCCCTCCACTTT. Translating it yields CSAPGTGAGNSPLHF.

This rearrangement joins TRBV6-2 or TRBV6-3 to TRBJ2-1; D might be TRBD1 or TRBD2, each matching 5 bases. V was cut by 0 bases and J by 3 bases, with 9 bases left in between. The CDR3 sequence is 15 residues long. Per germline, CDR1 MNHEY and CDR2 SVGEGT. This CDR3 reads CASSYSGDHYNEQFF. The DNA of the CDR3 is TGTGCCAGCAGTTACTCGGGGGATCACTACAATGAGCAGTTCTTC.

With regard to this clonotype: As the CDR3 is not closed by the conserved phenylalanine or tryptophan, this likely results from a read error. The DNA is omitted, as the CDR3 cannot be located on it reliably, and the CDR3 follows TCRdb's listing. The chain is built from TRBV2 and TRBJ1-5. CDR1 is SNHLY and CDR2 is FYNNEI in the germline V gene. Both ends counted, the CDR3 spans 16 residues. The CDR3 here is CASGDGSTDTQYFRPG.

Regarding this clonotype: Since the CDR3 does not end with the conserved phenylalanine or tryptophan, this likely comes from a read error. The DNA is omitted, as the CDR3 cannot be located on it reliably, and the CDR3 follows TCRdb's listing. V and J are TRBV7-2 and TRBJ2-5; the table's D call TRBD2 went unverified against the DNA. Germline V gene data show CDR1 as SGHTA and CDR2 as FQGNSA. From its first to its last residue, the CDR3 has 12 amino acids. CDR3: CARKWARETQDL.

The chain carries TRBV7-8 and TRBJ1-2; weak D call: TRBD1 (6 bases). The CDR3 extends over 14 amino acids. CDR1 is SGHVS and CDR2 is FQNEAQ in the germline V gene. Trimming cost V 4 bases and J 12 bases, with 21 bases left between them. This CDR3 is CASSSGAAPDTHTF. The CDR3 DNA sequence: TGTGCCAGCAGCTCAGGGGCTGCACCCGATACGCACACCTTC.

This clonotype was counted a few times. The chain uses TRBV24-1 and TRBJ2-3, with D unresolved. Trimming left V 1 base short and J 3 bases short, with 4 bases between. The germline CDR1 and CDR2 sequences are KGHDR and SFDVKD. The CDR3 loop spans 13 amino acids. The CDR3 sequence is CATSDLGTDTQYF. In DNA, the CDR3 is TGTGCCACCAGTGATTTAGGGACAGATACGCAGTATTTT.

In this sample, this clonotype turned up many times. V usage is TRBV9 and J usage is TRBJ2-1, with D unclear. The CDR3 loop spans 12 amino acids. In germline, CDR1 is SGDLS, CDR2 YYNGEE. Deletions cut 4 bases from V and 7 bases from J, with 9 bases between. CDR3 region: CASSSLENEQFF. In DNA, the CDR3 is TGTGCCAGCAGCTCCTTAGAGAATGAGCAGTTCTTC.

Of note for this clonotype: The junction does not match germline at one end; this may be a read error. The chain recombines TRBV2 with TRBJ2-5; tentative D call: TRBD2 (6 bases). CDR1 is SNHLY and CDR2 is FYNNEI in the germline V gene. The CDR3 runs 13 residues. This chain's CDR3 is CASGDGEAETQYF. The CDR3 DNA sequence: TGTGCCAGCGGGGACGGGGAGGCGGAGACCCAGTATTTC.

Turning to this clonotype: In this CDR3 the conserved last residue, phenylalanine or tryptophan, is missing, so a read error is likely. It is unclear where the CDR3 begins or ends on the DNA, so no DNA is shown, and the CDR3 is as TCRdb lists it. V usage is TRBV7-9 and J usage is TRBJ2-3; whether TRBD1, the table's D call, matches the DNA was not checked. CDR1 is SEHNR and CDR2 is FQNEAQ in the germline V gene (reference sequence). The CDR3 is 12 residues long, ends included. CDR3 loop: CASSVERNRGYV.

The CDR3 is CSTTTGEAGEQYF. CDR3 in DNA: TGCAGTACCACTACGGGGGAGGCCGGCGAGCAGTACTTC. The V gene is TRBV20-1, the J gene TRBJ2-7; tentative D call: TRBD2 (6 bases). Germline values: CDR1 DFQATT, CDR2 SNEGSKA (reference sequence). Trimming shortened V by 8 bases and J by 6 bases, and 20 bases separated the two germline ends. CDR3 length: 13 amino acids.

The chain recombines TRBV9 with TRBJ2-1; TRBD2 is a possible D gene (5 bases). Looked up from germline, CDR1 is SGDLS and CDR2 is YYNGEE. The CDR3 extends over 15 amino acids. Trimming took off 5 bases at V and 10 bases at J, with 22 bases between the two ends. CDR3 in amino acids: CASSPGNVVIKEQFF. The CDR3, as DNA: TGTGCCAGCAGTCCCGGGAACGTGGTAATAAAGGAGCAGTTCTTC.

A note on this clonotype: One junction end disagrees with the germline gene, perhaps due to a read error. The DNA of the CDR3 is TGTGCCAGCAGTTCCACGAGGGTCGACAATGAAAAATTGTTC. Translation gives CASSSTRVDNEKLF. The V gene is TRBV7-2, the J gene TRBJ2-1, with D tentatively TRBD2 (5 bases). The length of the CDR3 is 14 residues. Germline V gene lookup returns CDR1 SGHTA and CDR2 FQGNSA.

To note about this clonotype: Germline and junction disagree at one end, which may indicate a read error. The rearrangement links TRBV2 to TRBJ2-7; either TRBD1 or TRBD2 may fit D (6 bases each). This CDR3 has 13 amino acids. Germline CDR1 SNHLY, CDR2 FYNNEI. Here the CDR3 reads CASSLAVGGEEYF. CDR3 coding DNA: TGTGCCAGCAGTTTAGCGGTGGGGGGCGAGGAGTACTTC.

V is TRBV20-1 and J is TRBJ2-1; 8 bases are shared with TRBD2. V was pared by 6 bases and J by 7 bases, with 11 bases of the junction left unmatched. This CDR3 comprises 14 residues. Germline CDR1 is DFQATT and CDR2 is SNEGSKA (reference sequence). CDR3 in amino acids: CSALGRAGGNEQFF. The CDR3 nucleotides read TGCAGTGCACTCGGGAGGGCCGGGGGGAATGAGCAGTTCTTC.

The DNA of the CDR3 is TGCAGTGCTAGATGGGGGGGCAGCAATCAGCCCCAGCATTTT. The encoded protein is CSARWGGSNQPQHF. The rearrangement joins TRBV20-1 to TRBJ1-5, with a possible D match to TRBD1 (6 bases). CDR1 is DFQATT and CDR2 is SNEGSKA in the germline V gene (reference sequence). V was clipped by 2 bases and J by 1 base, with 9 bases between them. The CDR3 runs 14 residues.

The genes are TRBV9 and TRBJ2-6; possibly TRBD1 for D (6 bases). CDR3 length: 16 residues. V shed 4 bases and J shed 2 bases, with 13 bases lying between them. Germline CDR1 SGDLS, CDR2 YYNGEE. The chain's CDR3 is CASSLAGDTGANVLTF. CDR3 DNA: TGTGCCAGCAGCTTAGCAGGGGATACTGGGGCCAACGTCCTGACTTTC.